This T cell receptor beta chain was found in a study of cytomegalovirus exposure and HLA in healthy donors. The PCR was carried out with 60 Vbeta primers and 13 Jbeta primers. Assay: immunoSEQ multiplex PCR; the TCRdb copy retains only in-frame clones and omits some. This table lists around 190,000 clones. This CDR3 region has 15 residues. From germline, CDR1 is MGHRA and CDR2 YSYEKL. The V gene lost 7 bases and the J gene lost 4 bases, with 19 bases spanning the gap. Study-level findings and limits: The authors listed around 150 TCR beta chains as cytomegalovirus-associated.

Comments on this clone: The antigen remains unidentified.

This chain connects TRBV4-1 to TRBJ1-1; D remains unclear. Sequencing was performed on PBMCs. The sequence derives from a woman aged 25 to 39 in good health and CMV-seropositive. Written as DNA, the CDR3 is TGCGCCAGCAACCGGGAAGGGATCAGCAGCACTGAAGCTTTCTTT. Translation gives CASNREGISSTEAFF.